Listed below are T cell receptor beta chains from one sample, sequenced in a study of blood T cell repertoires in COVID-19. TCRdb keeps only in-frame clones here, not all; method: immunoSEQ multiplex PCR. The repertoire includes hundreds of thousands of clones, roughly 80% of them detected once, and about 2.7% sits in the top ten. The source material was peripheral blood. Receptor source: a woman aged 35 to 49 with active or convalescent COVID-19. CDR3s include the opening cysteine and the closing phenylalanine or tryptophan. The D gene is left open where the match is weak. Where a row states a size, it is once, few, many or the class of an expanded clone; other rows omit it.

V gene: TRBV11-2; J gene: TRBJ2-1; clone size: .; D gene: TRBD1; CDR3 DNA: TGTGCCAGCAGCCTTGACAGGGTAGTAATCAATGAGCAGTTCTTC; CDR3 protein: CASSLDRVVINEQFF
V gene: TRBV9; J gene: TRBJ2-7; clone size: once; D gene: TRBD2; CDR3 DNA: TGTGCCAGCAGCGTAAGCGTTACGGGGGGATCCTACGAGCAGTACTTC; CDR3 protein: CASSVSVTGGSYEQYF
V gene: TRBV5-1; J gene: TRBJ2-1; clone size: .; D gene: TRBD1; CDR3 DNA: TGCGCCAGCAAGGAAGGACAGGGTCACAATGAGCAGTTCTTC; CDR3 protein: CASKEGQGHNEQFF
V gene: TRBV5-1; J gene: TRBJ2-1; clone size: .; D gene: .; CDR3 DNA: TGCGCCAGCAGCTGGGGCGGACAGATTAATGAGCAGTTCTTC; CDR3 protein: CASSWGGQINEQFF
V gene: TRBV20-1; J gene: TRBJ1-5; clone size: few; D gene: TRBD1; CDR3 DNA: TGCAGTGCTAGTTTGGACAGGGTCAATCAGCCCCAGCATTTT; CDR3 protein: CSASLDRVNQPQHF
V gene: TRBV6-6; J gene: TRBJ1-2; clone size: .; D gene: TRBD1; CDR3 DNA: TGTGCCAGCAGCCCGACAGGGGGTCATGGCTACACCTTC; CDR3 protein: CASSPTGGHGYTF
V gene: TRBV3-1/TRBV3-2; J gene: TRBJ1-1; clone size: .; D gene: TRBD1; CDR3 DNA: TGTGCCAGCAGCCAGCTGTGGACAGGGGGGGCTGAAGCTTTCTTT; CDR3 protein: CASSQLWTGGAEAFF
V gene: TRBV7-3; J gene: TRBJ2-2; clone size: .; D gene: .; CDR3 DNA: TGTGCCAGCAGCTTGGGGCATCAGGACACCGGGGAGCTGTTTTTT; CDR3 protein: CASSLGHQDTGELFF
V gene: TRBV27; J gene: TRBJ2-3; clone size: .; D gene: .; CDR3 DNA: TGTGCCAGCAGTATTTCTAGCACAGATACGCAGTATTTT; CDR3 protein: CASSISSTDTQYF
V gene: TRBV11-2; J gene: TRBJ2-5; clone size: .; D gene: TRBD2; CDR3 DNA: TGTGCCAGCAGCTTACTAGCGGGAGGAGAGACCCAGTACTTC; CDR3 protein: CASSLLAGGETQYF
V gene: TRBV9; J gene: TRBJ1-2; clone size: .; D gene: TRBD1; CDR3 DNA: TGTGCCAGCAGCGACGTTCGGACAGGGGCTAATCCTAACTATGGCTACACCTTC; CDR3 protein: CASSDVRTGANPNYGYTF
V gene: TRBV27; J gene: TRBJ1-2; clone size: .; D gene: TRBD1; CDR3 DNA: TGTGCCAGCAGCGCTAAGACCGGGACAGGTGGCTATGGCTACACCTTC; CDR3 protein: CASSAKTGTGGYGYTF
V gene: TRBV11-1; J gene: TRBJ1-2; clone size: .; D gene: TRBD1; CDR3 DNA: TGTGCCAGCAGCTTAGGGGGGACAGGGATCGGCCGCTACACCTTC; CDR3 protein: CASSLGGTGIGRYTF
V gene: TRBV5-1; J gene: TRBJ2-7; clone size: few; D gene: .; CDR3 DNA: TGCGCCAGCAGCTTGGGCCTTGAGGGCGAGCAGTACTTC; CDR3 protein: CASSLGLEGEQYF
V gene: TRBV5-1; J gene: TRBJ2-5; clone size: .; D gene: TRBD2; CDR3 DNA: TGCGCCAGCAGCTACGGGACTAGCGGAGAGACCCAGTACTTC; CDR3 protein: CASSYGTSGETQYF
V gene: TRBV5-1; J gene: TRBJ1-5; clone size: .; D gene: .; CDR3 DNA: TGCGCCAGCACCCAATTGCGGTCAAAACCCAATCAGCCCCAGCATTTT; CDR3 protein: CASTQLRSKPNQPQHF
V gene: TRBV10-3; J gene: TRBJ2-2; clone size: .; D gene: TRBD2; CDR3 DNA: TGTGCCATCAGTGAGTCGAGTAGCGGGGTCGACACCGGGGAGCTGTTTTTT; CDR3 protein: CAISESSSGVDTGELFF
V gene: TRBV28; J gene: TRBJ2-7; clone size: .; D gene: TRBD1; CDR3 DNA: TGTGCCAGCAGTTCGTCAGGGGGACCCCCCTACGAGCAGTACTTC; CDR3 protein: CASSSSGGPPYEQYF
V gene: TRBV28; J gene: TRBJ2-7; clone size: .; D gene: TRBD1; CDR3 DNA: TGTGCCAGCAGTGGTTTGGGACAGGGCATGTGGTACGAGCAGTACTTC; CDR3 protein: CASSGLGQGMWYEQYF
V gene: TRBV28; J gene: TRBJ2-6; clone size: few; D gene: .; CDR3 DNA: TGTGCCAGCAGTCTAGCCTCTGGGGCCAACGTCCTGACTTTC; CDR3 protein: CASSLASGANVLTF
V gene: TRBV7-8; J gene: TRBJ1-1; clone size: .; D gene: TRBD1; CDR3 DNA: TGTGCCAGCATCCCACAGGGGCCAACTGGTGAAGCTTTCTTT; CDR3 protein: CASIPQGPTGEAFF
V gene: TRBV19; J gene: TRBJ1-3; clone size: .; D gene: .; CDR3 DNA: TGTGCCAGTAGTACCGACCGAGGCTCTGGAAACACCATATATTTT; CDR3 protein: CASSTDRGSGNTIYF
V gene: TRBV4-3; J gene: TRBJ2-3; clone size: .; D gene: .; CDR3 DNA: TGCGCCAGCAGCCAAGGGACTTATCATAGCACAGATACGCAGTATTTT; CDR3 protein: CASSQGTYHSTDTQYF
V gene: TRBV7-6; J gene: TRBJ2-3; clone size: .; D gene: TRBD1; CDR3 DNA: TGTGCCAGCAGCTGGGGACAGGGTTTAGGCACAGATACGCAGTATTTT; CDR3 protein: CASSWGQGLGTDTQYF